One and the same sample provided the 10 T cell receptor beta chains below, sequenced in a study of siplizumab effects on memory and regulatory T cells (dated by TCRdb to the late 2010s). The protocol used for the library was the immunoSEQ multiplex PCR assay. TCRdb took this table from immuneACCESS and kept in-frame rearrangements with V and J called. Such tables lack part of the clones; where checked against another copy, unresolved V genes explain under half of the gap, and the rest is unexplained. The sample table lists some 100,000 clones, around 90% of them with a count of one. The ten biggest clones cover 0.73% of the sample. The material sequenced was Tregs sorted from blood. Source of these receptors: a human donor in good health.

V usage is TRBV6-1 and J usage is TRBJ2-1, with 9 bases aligning to TRBD1. Trimming at V came to 4 bases and at J to 8 bases, leaving 6 bases not matched to a gene. Germline V gene data show CDR1 as MNHNS and CDR2 as SASEGT. This CDR3 is 14 amino acids long. In nucleotides, the CDR3 is TGTGCCAGCAGTGCGTTACAGGGGGCCCATGAGCAGTTCTTC. Its translation: CASSALQGAHEQFF.

V gene TRBV4-1 combines with J gene TRBJ1-3; 9 bases fit TRBD1. With 4 bases clipped from V and 9 bases from J, the junction kept 19 bases outside the gene matches. The length of the CDR3 is 18 residues. Germline V gene data show CDR1 as MGHRA and CDR2 as YSYEKL. CDR3: CASSRRGGTGLLYGTIYF. The CDR3 DNA is TGCGCCAGCAGCCGACGTGGGGGGACAGGGTTGCTTTATGGCACCATATATTTT.

This rearrangement joins TRBV12-5 to TRBJ2-2, with 7 bases matching TRBD2. V lost 9 bases and J lost 3; bases outside the gene matches: 1. Germline CDR1 is LGHNT and CDR2 is FRNRAP. The length of the CDR3 is 12 residues. The CDR3 sequence is CARGGDTGELFF. In DNA, the CDR3 is TGTGCTAGGGGGGGGGACACCGGGGAGCTGTTTTTT.

This chain joins TRBV18 and TRBJ2-7; 7 positions agree with TRBD1. V gave up 0 bases and J gave up 5 bases; unmatched junction bases: 4. CDR3 size: 14 residues. CDR1 KGHSH and CDR2 LQKENI come from the germline V gene. CDR3 amino acids: CASSPPGGRNEQYF. The CDR3 coding sequence is TGTGCCAGCTCACCACCAGGGGGCCGTAACGAGCAGTACTTC.

V usage is TRBV27 and J usage is TRBJ2-1, with D hard to call. Germline values: CDR1 MNHEY, CDR2 SMNVEV (reference sequence). V was trimmed by 7 bases and J by 1 base, leaving 20 bases between them. The CDR3 runs 17 residues. The chain's CDR3 is CASTIAAGLPSYNEQFF. In nucleotides, the CDR3 is TGTGCCAGCACCATAGCTGCCGGCCTGCCATCCTACAATGAGCAGTTCTTC.

The chain employs TRBV7-9 and TRBJ2-7, with 9 bases aligning to TRBD2. This CDR3 comprises 14 residues. Germline V gives CDR1 SEHNR, CDR2 FQNEAQ (reference sequence). Trimming at V came to 5 bases and at J to 3 bases, leaving 5 bases not matched to a gene. The CDR3 DNA reads TGTGCCAGCAGCCTTAGCGGGAGTTACTACGAGCAGTACTTC. It encodes CASSLSGSYYEQYF. Complete variable domain (other parts from reference TRBV7-9 and TRBJ2-7): DTGVSQNPRHKITKRGQNVTFRCDPISEHNRLYWYRQTLGQGPEFLTYFQNEAQLEKSRLLSDRFSAERPKGSFSTLEIQRTEQGDSAMYLCASSLSGSYYEQYFGPGTRLTVT.

J is TRBJ1-4 and V is TRBV7-9, with D maybe TRBD1 (6 bases). Germline V gene lookup returns CDR1 SEHNR and CDR2 FQNEAQ (reference sequence). CDR3 length: 14 residues. V lost 6 bases and J lost 3, with 11 bases in between. The CDR3 DNA is TGTGCCAGCAGTTCAGGGGTTGCTAATGAAAAACTGTTTTTT. Translating gives CASSSGVANEKLFF.

The genes are TRBV11-2 and TRBJ2-5; D possibly matches TRBD1 or TRBD2 (7 bases each). Germline values: CDR1 SGHAT, CDR2 FQNNGV. This CDR3 is built from 16 residues. Trimming removed 5 bases from V and 0 bases from J, with 16 bases in between. As DNA, the CDR3 is TGTGCCAGCAGCCGGGGGGACAGACAGTACCAAGAGACCCAGTACTTC. Its protein is CASSRGDRQYQETQYF.

The gene calls are TRBV5-6 and TRBJ2-2; D not resolved. Germline CDR1 SGHDT, CDR2 YYEEEE. This CDR3 is built from 13 residues. The V and J ends lost 4 bases and 0 bases respectively, with 4 bases between them. Here the CDR3 DNA reads TGTGCCAGCAGCAAACCGAACACCGGGGAGCTGTTTTTT. Its translation is CASSKPNTGELFF.

V gene TRBV7-3 combines with J gene TRBJ2-2; no clear D gene. This CDR3 has 12 amino acids. Germline-derived CDR1 and CDR2 are SGHTA and FQGTGA. V was shortened by 6 bases and J by 8 bases, with 10 bases between the two germline ends. The CDR3 reads CASSFAGGELFF. The CDR3 nucleotides are TGTGCCAGCAGTTTTGCTGGGGGGGAGCTGTTTTTT.